These 2 T cell receptor beta chains were all obtained from the same sample, sequenced in a study of blood T cells in healthy people across ages. PCR was performed a second time for about 7 to 12 cycles using a sample-barcoded 5' primer and a J-beta primer mix. TCRdb re-called the 5' RACE reads through MiXCR, storing one row per CDR3 protein. The data hold roughly 550,000 distinct CDR3 sequences, with approximately 25% observed a single time. These data were likewise used in another study, on T cells of mothers and their children.

The sample was blood. The receptor source for this set is a boy between 10 and 17 years old in good health.

This clonotype was recorded a few times. V usage is TRBV12-3 or TRBV12-4 and J usage is TRBJ2-5; the match to TRBD1 covers 11 bases. V shed 6 bases, J shed 0 bases, and the junction held 6 bases outside the gene matches. The CDR3 extends over 16 amino acids. CDR3 sequence: CASSQGTGGYQETQYF. In DNA form, the CDR3 reads TGTGCCAGCAGCCAGGGGACAGGGGGGTACCAAGAGACCCAGTACTTC.

As to this clonotype: A read error may produce the germline difference seen at one junction end. The rearrangement uses TRBV4-3 and TRBJ1-1, with 7 bases lining up with TRBD1. This CDR3 region has 16 residues. Germline values: CDR1 LGHNA, CDR2 YSLEER. For the CDR3, the DNA is TGCGCCAGCAGCCTGGGAGGGGGACAGATGAACACTGGAGCTTTCTTT. It codes for CASSLGGGQMNTGAFF.